This TCR beta chain stems from a study of blood T cell repertoires in COVID-19. Sequencing was performed with immunoSEQ multiplex PCR; in TCRdb, only in-frame clones are kept and a portion is missing. The repertoire holds about 240,000 clones, around 85% seen once, with around 3% in the top ten. Those who participated ranged in age from about 18 to 89 years and resided in under 25 US areas. Per germline, CDR1 LNHNV and CDR2 YYDKDF (reference sequence). The CDR3 runs to 15 residues. J was trimmed by 7 bases and V by 1 base; bases with no gene match: 5. The sequencing input was PBMCs or T cells enriched from blood (not recorded which). The receptor comes from a woman in her thirties or forties with acute COVID-19. The chain joins TRBV15 to TRBJ1-4; TRBD1 matches at 8 bases. The CDR3 spells CATSRAPTGGEKLFF. CDR3 DNA sequence: TGTGCCACCAGCAGAGCCCCCACAGGGGGTGAAAAACTGTTTTTT.